A selection of T cell receptor beta chains follows, all from one sample in a study of beta chain features in type 1 diabetes. Libraries were prepared by immunoSEQ multiplex PCR; TCRdb keeps only in-frame clonotypes and omits some of them. This sample has hundreds of thousands of clones, with around 13% found just once. The sample comprised naive CD4+ T cells from blood. These receptors were taken from a man aged 18 to 30 in good health. CDR3s include the opening cysteine and the closing phenylalanine or tryptophan. D genes are given only for firm matches. Clone size is shown for a subset of rows, as once, few, many or a class of expanded clone.

CDR3 protein | CDR3 DNA | J gene | V gene | D gene | clone size
CAISDPGQGRDIQYF | TGTGCCATCAGTGACCCCGGACAGGGTCGAGACATTCAGTACTTC | TRBJ2-4 | TRBV10-3 | TRBD1 | -
CASRFGPDSIYGYTF | TGTGCCAGCAGATTCGGGCCCGACAGTATCTATGGCTACACCTTC | TRBJ1-2 | TRBV7-2 | - | -
CASSSSGETQYF | TGTGCCAGCAGCTCGAGCGGCGAGACCCAGTACTTC | TRBJ2-5 | TRBV11-2 | - | -
CASSLGQDNQPQHF | TGCGCCAGCAGCTTGGGACAGGATAATCAGCCCCAGCATTTT | TRBJ1-5 | TRBV5-1 | - | -
CASSSGETEAFF | TGTGCCAGTAGTTCGGGGGAGACTGAAGCTTTCTTT | TRBJ1-1 | TRBV19 | - | few
CASSLVAGSSYEQYF | TGTGCCAGCAGCTTAGTTGCCGGTTCTTCCTACGAGCAGTACTTC | TRBJ2-7 | TRBV7-2 | - | few
CASSQAPGSGSYEQYF | TGCGCCAGCAGCCAAGCACCCGGATCAGGCTCCTACGAGCAGTACTTC | TRBJ2-7 | TRBV4-3 | - | few
CASSYGAAPTNEQFF | TGTGCCAGCAGCTATGGAGCGGCACCGACTAATGAGCAGTTCTTC | TRBJ2-1 | TRBV7-3 | - | few
CSVTRTGSYGYTF | TGCAGCGTTACTCGGACAGGATCCTATGGCTACACCTTC | TRBJ1-2 | TRBV29-1 | TRBD1 | -
CASRSGTSVTYEQYF | TGTGCCAGCAGATCCGGGACTAGCGTGACCTACGAGCAGTACTTC | TRBJ2-7 | TRBV5-4 | TRBD2 | few
CASSFSGDNQPQHF | TGTGCCAGCAGCTTTTCAGGGGACAATCAGCCCCAGCATTTT | TRBJ1-5 | TRBV11-2 | - | few
CASSLVPRTGSIHEQYF | TGTGCCAGCAGCTTGGTTCCGAGGACAGGGAGTATTCACGAGCAGTACTTC | TRBJ2-7 | TRBV7-3 | TRBD1 | few
CASSTPHNSGANVLTF | TGTGCCAGTAGTACCCCACATAACTCTGGGGCCAACGTCCTGACTTTC | TRBJ2-6 | TRBV19 | - | -
CASSLVRTQYF | TGTGCCAGCAGCTTAGTTCGGACCCAGTACTTC | TRBJ2-5 | TRBV7-2 | - | few
CASSPGQGSTHEQYF | TGTGCCAGCTCACCGGGACAGGGTTCAACCCACGAGCAGTACTTC | TRBJ2-7 | TRBV18 | TRBD1 | -
CASSQGQVGYTF | TGTGCCAGCAGCCAGGGACAGGTCGGCTACACCTTC | TRBJ1-2 | TRBV7-9 | TRBD1 | -
CASSLSTGTGYEQYF | TGTGCCAGCAGTTTATCTACCGGGACAGGGTACGAGCAGTACTTC | TRBJ2-7 | TRBV28 | TRBD1 | -